These 20 T cell receptor beta chains came from one sample sequenced in a study of CD8+CD57+ T cells in acquired aplastic anemia. The use of genomic DNA as template underpinned the TCR beta VDJ and CDR3 profiling. TCRdb reprocessed the reads with MiXCR, giving one entry per CDR3 protein. This table has 200,000 to 250,000 distinct CDR3 sequences, around 63% appearing once. Sequencing was performed on sorted CD4+, CD8+, or CD8+CD57+ T cells (not recorded which) from PBMCs. All receptors derive from a human donor in good health.

This clonotype was observed at least ten times. The chain recombines TRBV9 with TRBJ2-1, with 11 bases matching TRBD2. V trimming: 0 bases; J trimming: 0 bases; junction bases outside the gene matches: 11. The CDR3 spans 20 residues. Germline V gene data show CDR1 as SGDLS and CDR2 as YYNGEE. CDR3 region: CASSVGGTSGSQSSYNEQFF. The CDR3 nucleotides read TGTGCCAGCAGCGTAGGGGGGACTAGCGGATCCCAAAGCTCCTACAATGAGCAGTTCTTC.

The V gene is TRBV10-2, the J gene TRBJ1-3, with D uncertain. V dropped 4 bases and J dropped 4 bases, with 11 bases sitting between them. Germline V gene lookup returns CDR1 WSHSY and CDR2 SAAADI. The CDR3 is 14 amino acids. The CDR3 sequence is CASSAGLAGNTIYF. In nucleotides, the CDR3 is TGCGCCAGCAGTGCCGGACTAGCGGGAAACACCATATATTTT.

The chain uses TRBV11-2 and TRBJ2-7; no reliable D call. CDR3 length: 11 amino acids. V lost 5 bases to trimming and J lost 5 bases, with 7 bases between them. Germline loops: CDR1 SGHAT, CDR2 FQNNGV. The CDR3 spells CASSPTDEQYF. The CDR3 DNA sequence: TGTGCCAGCAGCCCCACAGACGAGCAGTACTTC.

In this sample, this clonotype turned up many times. The V call is TRBV5-1, the J call TRBJ2-7; D remains unclear. The CDR3 contains 15 residues. Germline V CDR1 and CDR2: SGHRS, YFSETQ. The V and J ends lost 4 bases and 0 bases respectively, with 14 bases between them. DNA for the CDR3: TGCGCCAGCAGCCCCGAGATCGGCAGCTCCTACGAGCAGTACTTC. Translated: CASSPEIGSSYEQYF.

The V call is TRBV20-1, the J call TRBJ2-7; 9 bases fit TRBD1. CDR3 length: 14 amino acids. CDR1 is DFQATT, CDR2 SNEGSKA, per germline (reference sequence). V lost 0 bases, J lost 4 bases, and 4 bases stayed unmatched. CDR3 sequence: CSARDLGTGYEQYF. The CDR3, as DNA: TGCAGTGCTAGAGATCTCGGGACAGGGTACGAGCAGTACTTC.

This clonotype is medium-sized. The V gene is TRBV11-3, the J gene TRBJ2-1; maybe TRBD2 (7 bases). V lost 5 bases to trimming and J lost 5 bases, with 13 bases between them. Germline V CDR1 and CDR2: SGHNT, YENEEA. CDR3 size: 14 residues. The chain's CDR3 is CASSPRGADNEQFF. CDR3 in DNA: TGTGCCAGCAGCCCACGGGGGGCGGACAATGAGCAGTTCTTC.

The chain has TRBV7-9 and TRBJ1-6; possible D gene TRBD1, 5 bases. The CDR3 length is 14 residues. Germline V gene sequence: CDR1 SEHNR, CDR2 FQNEAQ (reference sequence). The V end was cut by 3 bases, the J end by 8 bases, with 11 bases between. This CDR3 is CASSLDLRDSPLHF. CDR3 nucleotides: TGTGCCAGCAGCTTGGACCTCAGGGATTCACCCCTCCACTTT.

The CDR3 sequence is CATSDFGAPDLQYF. DNA for the CDR3: TGTGCCACCAGTGATTTTGGGGCGCCGGACTTACAGTACTTC. The rearrangement joins TRBV24-1 to TRBJ2-7, with D perhaps TRBD1 or TRBD2 (5 bases each). CDR1 KGHDR and CDR2 SFDVKD come from the germline V gene. Trimming removed 1 base from V and 10 bases from J, with 16 bases in between. This CDR3 is 14 amino acids long.

This clonotype was seen at least ten times. The rearrangement uses TRBV19 and TRBJ2-3; D is undetermined. Per germline, CDR1 LNHDA and CDR2 SQIVND (reference sequence). The CDR3 is 18 residues long. The V end lost 3 bases, the J end lost 2 bases, and 21 bases lay between the germline ends. The CDR3 sequence: CASSIVMKFGLNTDTQYF. Here the CDR3 DNA reads TGTGCCAGTAGTATCGTAATGAAATTCGGCTTGAACACAGATACGCAGTATTTT. The variable domain in full, with the rest retrieved from reference TRBV19 and TRBJ2-3, is DGGITQSPKYLFRKEGQNVTLSCEQNLNHDAMYWYRQDPGQGLRLIYYSQIVNDFQKGDIAEGYSVSREKKESFPLTVTSAQKNPTAFYLCASSIVMKFGLNTDTQYFGPGTRLTVL.

V gene TRBV7-2 combines with J gene TRBJ2-7, with D hard to call. Germline V gives CDR1 SGHTA, CDR2 FQGNSA. The V end lost 2 bases, the J end lost 3 bases, and 8 bases lay between the germline ends. The CDR3 extends over 13 amino acids. CDR3: CASSLRKVYEQYF. DNA of the CDR3: TGTGCCAGCAGCTTACGCAAGGTCTACGAGCAGTACTTC.

This clonotype was detected once. The chain employs TRBV7-9 and TRBJ2-1; maybe TRBD2 (6 bases). The CDR3 totals 15 residues. The ends were cut back, 2 bases at V and 5 bases at J, with 13 bases in the middle. Germline CDR1 is SEHNR and CDR2 is FQNEAQ (reference sequence). The CDR3 protein is CASSLTGGFHNEQFF. As DNA, the CDR3 is TGTGCCAGCAGCTTAACCGGGGGTTTCCACAATGAGCAGTTCTTC.

The rearrangement joins TRBV7-2 to TRBJ2-1; D might be TRBD2 (6 bases). The CDR3 consists of 16 residues. Per the germline V gene, CDR1 is SGHTA and CDR2 is FQGNSA. V lost 3 bases and J 0 bases, leaving 12 bases between the germline ends. CDR3 sequence (DNA): TGTGCCAGCAGCTTCAACCGGGACTTCTCCTACAATGAGCAGTTCTTC. Protein product: CASSFNRDFSYNEQFF.

The CDR3 loop is CASSIERQTEAFF. The CDR3 DNA reads as TGTGCCAGTAGTATAGAGAGGCAGACTGAAGCTTTCTTT. The chain recombines TRBV19 with TRBJ1-1, with D unclear. The CDR3 is 13 amino acids. Germline CDR1 and CDR2: LNHDA and SQIVND (reference sequence). Deletions cut 0 bases from V and 5 bases from J, with 7 bases between.

This clonotype was detected many times. This chain joins TRBV5-8 and TRBJ2-7; the D gene is possibly TRBD2 (5 bases). Germline loops: CDR1 SGHTS, CDR2 YDEGEE. Trimming left V 10 bases short and J 9 bases short, with 17 bases between. The CDR3 covers 11 residues. The CDR3 DNA is TGTGCCGCCAGCAGCGGCCCGCGGCAGTACTTC. It is translated as CAASSGPRQYF.

There are many counts of this clonotype. V gene TRBV20-1 combines with J gene TRBJ2-1, with D perhaps matching TRBD2 (6 bases). CDR1 is DFQATT and CDR2 is SNEGSKA in the germline V gene (reference sequence). V was trimmed by 5 bases and J by 1 base, leaving 15 bases between them. The CDR3 length is 15 residues. The CDR3 here is CSAPPLALSYNEQFF. Written as DNA, the CDR3 is TGCAGTGCTCCCCCTCTAGCGCTATCCTACAATGAGCAGTTCTTC.

On this clonotype: A much more abundant neighbour one base away suggests this may be a read error. The genes are TRBV6-5 and TRBJ1-2; the D gene is possibly TRBD1 (5 bases). Germline CDR1 reads MNHEY; CDR2 reads SVGAGI. The CDR3 contains 17 residues. The V gene lost 7 bases and the J gene lost 4 bases, with 25 bases spanning the gap. The CDR3 DNA follows: TGTGCCAGCACATCGCGTTGGGGGGATGACTTAGTCTATGGCTACACCTTC. Amino acid sequence: CASTSRWGDDLVYGYTF.

The rearrangement uses TRBV9 and TRBJ1-6; the D is unclear. This CDR3 has 12 amino acids. V was trimmed by 7 bases and J by 6 bases, leaving 8 bases between them. Germline CDR1 is SGDLS and CDR2 is YYNGEE. DNA of the CDR3: TGTGCCAGCGGGTCAGCTAATTCACCCCTCCACTTT. Protein sequence: CASGSANSPLHF.

The rearrangement uses TRBV19 and TRBJ1-6; D gene uncertain. V lost 1 base and J 14 bases, leaving 9 bases between the germline ends. The CDR3 length is 12 residues. Germline CDR1 is LNHDA and CDR2 is SQIVND (reference sequence). CDR3 DNA sequence: TGTGCCAGTAGTATAGGAGGGTCTTCCCTCCACTTT. It translates to CASSIGGSSLHF.

In the case of this clonotype: The junction shows a germline mismatch at one end, possibly a read error. The V call is TRBV10-3, the J call TRBJ1-3; 8 bases align to TRBD1. The CDR3 runs to 14 residues. Germline V lookup: CDR1 ENHRY, CDR2 SYGVKD. CDR3 DNA sequence: TGTGCCATCAGTGCCTCGGACAGGGTGAACACCATATGTTTT. Translating gives CAISASDRVNTICF.

The chain carries TRBV9 and TRBJ1-6; a weak D match, TRBD1 (5 bases). The germline CDR1 and CDR2 sequences are SGDLS and YYNGEE. The CDR3 sequence is 14 residues long. Trimming cost V 3 bases and J 5 bases, with 9 bases left between them. DNA of the CDR3: TGTGCCAGCAGCGCAAGACAGAATAATTCACCCCTCCACTTT. Translating it yields CASSARQNNSPLHF.